The 26 T cell receptor beta chains below come from one sample, sequenced in a study of blood T cell repertoires in COVID-19. Some clones are missing from TCRdb's copy, which holds only in-frame ones; the method was immunoSEQ multiplex PCR. The sample holds some 14,000 clones; 65% to 90% are singletons and the top ten take just over 50%. The material sequenced was peripheral blood. These receptors originate from an older man with acute or convalescent COVID-19.

The V gene is TRBV25-1, the J gene TRBJ1-6, with 9 bases identical to TRBD1. Losses at the gene ends were 4 bases for V and 4 bases for J; bases not matched to a gene: 5. Germline CDR1 is MGHDK and CDR2 is SYGVNS. This CDR3 is 16 amino acids long. CDR3 sequence (DNA): TGTGCCAGCAGTGGGCGGACAGGGGCATATAATTCACCCCTCCACTTT. Translating gives CASSGRTGAYNSPLHF.

The rearrangement joins TRBV11-2 to TRBJ2-7, with 9 bases aligning to TRBD1. CDR1 is SGHAT, CDR2 FQNNGV, per germline. CDR3 length equals 14 residues. Unmatched junction bases numbered 2, after V lost 3 bases and J lost 2 bases. The CDR3 sequence is CASSLDRGAYEQYF. The CDR3 DNA reads as TGTGCCAGCAGCTTGGACAGGGGCGCCTACGAGCAGTACTTC. Filled out from reference TRBV11-2 and TRBJ2-7, the complete variable domain reads EAGVAQSPRYKIIEKRQSVAFWCNPISGHATLYWYQQILGQGPKLLIQFQNNGVVDDSQLPKDRFSAERLKGVDSTLKIQPAKLEDSAVYLCASSLDRGAYEQYFGPGTRLTVT.

This rearrangement joins TRBV2 to TRBJ1-2; perhaps TRBD1 as D (5 bases). The CDR3 is made up of 17 amino acids. Between the trimmed V and J ends, which lost 4 bases and 4 bases, there was a span of 22 bases. Looked up from germline, CDR1 is SNHLY and CDR2 is FYNNEI. CDR3 sequence reads: CASSVVSRGVRVYGYTF. CDR3 DNA: TGTGCCAGCAGTGTTGTGTCCCGGGGGGTCAGAGTCTATGGCTACACCTTC.

CDR3 region: CASSSPGGGAGGYTF. CDR3 DNA sequence: TGTGCCAGTAGTTCCCCCGGCGGGGGCGCCGGGGGCTACACCTTC. This sequence joins TRBV19 and TRBJ1-2; D possibly corresponds to TRBD1 (6 bases). In germline, CDR1 is LNHDA, CDR2 SQIVND (reference sequence). The CDR3 spans 15 residues. The V and J ends lost 5 bases and 8 bases respectively, with 21 bases between them.

This chain uses TRBV2 with TRBJ2-1; 7 bases align to TRBD2. V trimming: 5 bases; J trimming: 7 bases; junction bases outside the gene matches: 8. Germline values: CDR1 SNHLY, CDR2 FYNNEI. The length of the CDR3 is 14 residues. This CDR3 is CASSTWGGGNEQFF. CDR3 in DNA: TGTGCCAGCAGTACGTGGGGGGGTGGGAATGAGCAGTTCTTC.

This sequence joins TRBV5-1 and TRBJ1-1; 10 bases agree with TRBD1. The trim removed 0 bases at V and 0 bases at J, leaving 5 bases unmatched. Germline assignment: CDR1 SGHRS and CDR2 YFSETQ. There are 17 residues in the CDR3. The CDR3 loop is CASSLGGQGPMNTEAFF. The CDR3 DNA is TGCGCCAGCAGCTTGGGGGGACAGGGGCCCATGAACACTGAAGCTTTCTTT.

The chain has TRBV7-8 and TRBJ1-1; tentative D call: TRBD1 (5 bases). This CDR3 is 15 amino acids long. Germline V lookup: CDR1 SGHVS, CDR2 FQNEAQ. Trimming took off 2 bases at V and 0 bases at J, with 10 bases between the two ends. The CDR3 here is CASSLKRGLNTEAFF. As DNA, the CDR3 is TGTGCCAGCAGCTTAAAGCGGGGGTTGAACACTGAAGCTTTCTTT.

V is TRBV11-3 and J is TRBJ1-5; 10 bases match TRBD1. The CDR3 is 17 amino acids. Per the germline V gene, CDR1 is SGHNT and CDR2 is YENEEA. V gave up 5 bases and J gave up 9 bases; unmatched junction bases: 16. This CDR3 is CASSRGRDRGPPGPQHF. CDR3 DNA: TGTGCCAGCAGCCGCGGACGGGACAGGGGACCCCCAGGGCCCCAGCATTTT.

This chain joins TRBV5-1 and TRBJ2-3, with 11 bases aligning to TRBD2. The CDR3 runs to 16 residues. Germline trimming cut 4 bases from V and 1 base from J; bases unmatched to any gene: 5. Germline loops: CDR1 SGHRS, CDR2 YFSETQ. The CDR3 bases are TGCGCCAGCAGCGAGACTAGCGGGGCTGGCACAGATACGCAGTATTTT. Its protein product is CASSETSGAGTDTQYF.

The rearrangement uses TRBV6-5 and TRBJ2-2; D is ambiguous. The V gene's germline CDR1 is MNHEY and CDR2 SVGAGI. V was pared by 7 bases and J by 5 bases, with 14 bases between. The CDR3 covers 14 residues. The CDR3 bases are TGTGCCAGCATATCCAGCAGGTCAACCGGGGAGCTGTTTTTT. Amino acids: CASISSRSTGELFF.

The chain recombines TRBV27 with TRBJ2-1, with TRBD2 identical over 8 bases. V lost 1 base, J lost 7 bases, and 9 bases stayed unmatched. The CDR3 sequence is 16 residues long. Germline values: CDR1 MNHEY, CDR2 SMNVEV (reference sequence). The CDR3 protein is CASSLWTSPKANEQFF. The CDR3, as DNA: TGTGCCAGCAGTTTATGGACTAGCCCGAAGGCAAATGAGCAGTTCTTC.

This clone has only one observation. The V call is TRBV9, the J call TRBJ2-1; TRBD1 agrees at 10 bases. The CDR3 is 18 amino acids. Unmatched junction bases numbered 13, after V lost 0 bases and J lost 7 bases. The V gene's germline CDR1 is SGDLS and CDR2 YYNGEE. The CDR3 spells CASSVEAGDRGPRNEQFF. As DNA, the CDR3 is TGTGCCAGCAGCGTAGAGGCCGGGGACAGGGGCCCTCGGAATGAGCAGTTCTTC.

The chain links TRBV29-1 to TRBJ1-1, with D unclear. Germline CDR1 is SQVTM and CDR2 is ANQGSEA. Trimming took 7 bases from V and 1 from J, leaving 10 bases between them. This CDR3 is built from 12 residues. The CDR3: CSAQTGNTEAFF. The CDR3 DNA reads TGCAGCGCCCAGACGGGGAACACTGAAGCTTTCTTT.

The chain uses TRBV27 and TRBJ1-3; 9 nucleotides agree with TRBD1. V dropped 6 bases and J dropped 0; count of bases not matched to a gene: 6. Looked up from germline, CDR1 is MNHEY and CDR2 is SMNVEV (reference sequence). The CDR3 extends over 16 amino acids. The CDR3: CASSRTGVGSGNTIYF. CDR3 sequence (DNA): TGTGCCAGCAGCCGGACAGGGGTCGGCTCTGGAAACACCATATATTTT.

The sample holds a few counts of this clone. This rearrangement joins TRBV5-8 to TRBJ1-5, with TRBD1 matching over 8 bases. The germline V gene has CDR1 SGHTS and CDR2 YDEGEE. The CDR3 consists of 15 residues. The junction had 12 bases not matched to a gene; V was cut back by 4 bases and J by 9 bases. CDR3 protein: CASSMDREGERPQHF. The DNA of the CDR3 is TGTGCCAGCAGCATGGACAGGGAGGGGGAGCGGCCCCAGCATTTT.

This chain links TRBV3-1 (or the pseudogene TRBV3-2) with TRBJ1-6, with TRBD1 identical over 7 bases. This CDR3 region has 16 residues. Germline values: CDR1 LGHDT, CDR2 YNNKEL (reference sequence). The V and J ends lost 4 bases and 1 base, in that order; junction bases with no gene match: 4. The CDR3 region is CASSPQGKSYNSPLHF. The CDR3 nucleotides read TGTGCCAGCAGCCCACAGGGGAAGTCCTATAATTCACCCCTCCACTTT.

This clone showed up just a few times. The chain links TRBV19 to TRBJ1-2, with a tentative D call TRBD1 (6 bases). The CDR3 consists of 16 residues. V was cut by 0 bases and J by 8 bases, with 19 bases left in between. Germline V gene sequence: CDR1 LNHDA, CDR2 SQIVND (reference sequence). CDR3 DNA sequence: TGTGCCAGTAGTATAGAACCCCCCGGCGGGCAGGGGGGCTACACCTTC. It is translated as CASSIEPPGGQGGYTF.

V is TRBV9 and J is TRBJ2-7; 9 bases match TRBD1. Per the germline V gene, CDR1 is SGDLS and CDR2 is YYNGEE. Trimming took 3 bases from V and 6 from J; bases not matched to a gene: 4. The CDR3 has 13 residues. CDR3 protein: CASSEATGGEQYF. The CDR3 DNA is TGTGCCAGCAGCGAGGCGACAGGGGGCGAGCAGTACTTC.

The V gene is TRBV5-6, the J gene TRBJ1-2; TRBD1 agrees at 7 bases. CDR1 and CDR2 (germline): SGHDT, YYEEEE. This CDR3 is built from 14 residues. The ends lost 3 bases at V and 7 bases at J; junction bases unmatched: 9. This chain's CDR3 is CASSYTPGGGGYTF. The CDR3, as DNA: TGTGCCAGCAGCTACACCCCAGGGGGAGGTGGCTACACCTTC.

The table lists this clone with a few counts. V gene TRBV5-5 combines with J gene TRBJ1-2; D unresolved. V was cut by 3 bases and J by 3 bases, with 9 bases left in between. CDR3 length equals 13 residues. Germline V gene data show CDR1 as SGHKS and CDR2 as YYEKEE (reference sequence). CDR3 nucleotide sequence: TGTGCCAGCAGCTCTGAGCCCGACTATGGCTACACCTTC. It is translated as CASSSEPDYGYTF.

The chain is built from TRBV2 and TRBJ2-5; D is uncertain. The CDR3 totals 15 residues. Trimming pared 0 bases from V and 0 bases from J, leaving 8 bases between. Looked up from germline, CDR1 is SNHLY and CDR2 is FYNNEI. The CDR3 loop is CASSEARQNQETQYF. The CDR3 bases are TGTGCCAGCAGTGAAGCGAGGCAAAACCAAGAGACCCAGTACTTC. Full variable domain (outside the CDR3, taken from reference TRBV2 and TRBJ2-5): EPEVTQTPSHQVTQMGQEVILRCVPISNHLYFYWYRQILGQKVEFLVSFYNNEISEKSEIFDDQFSVERPDGSNFTLKIRSTKLEDSAMYFCASSEARQNQETQYFGPGTRLLVL.

CDR3 loop: CASSLGLLTDTQYF. The CDR3 DNA is TGTGCCAGCAGCTTGGGACTACTCACAGATACGCAGTATTTT. The chain carries TRBV7-9 and TRBJ2-3, with 7 bases aligning to TRBD2. The CDR3 is made up of 14 amino acids. V shed 3 bases and J 2 bases; nucleotides not matched to a gene: 2. CDR1 and CDR2 (germline): SEHNR, FQNEAQ (reference sequence).

The chain couples TRBV30 to TRBJ2-1, with a tentative D call TRBD2 (6 bases). The CDR3 sequence is 14 residues long. The germline gives CDR1 GTSNPN, CDR2 SVGIG (reference sequence). V lost 3 bases and J 5 bases, leaving 14 bases between the germline ends. The CDR3 nucleotides read TGTGCCTGGAGATCGGAGGGGAGAGACAATGAGCAGTTCTTC. This sequence encodes CAWRSEGRDNEQFF.

This clone occurred a few times. The V call is TRBV5-4, the J call TRBJ1-6, with D unclear. V was clipped by 0 bases and J by 2 bases, with 6 bases between them. The CDR3 consists of 15 residues. The germline gives CDR1 SGHNT, CDR2 YYREEE (reference sequence). The CDR3 here is CASSLAGTYNSPLHF. CDR3 bases: TGTGCCAGCAGCTTGGCGGGGACCTATAATTCACCCCTCCACTTT.

This clone appeared a single time. The rearrangement links TRBV7-6 to TRBJ1-5, with 7 bases fitting TRBD1. Trimming took 5 bases from V and 7 from J; bases not matched to a gene: 14. Germline CDR1 SGHVS, CDR2 FNYEAQ. CDR3 length: 16 amino acids. The CDR3 spells CASSHRTGPRGQPQHF. The CDR3 region has the DNA TGTGCCAGCAGCCACCGGACAGGCCCACGGGGCCAGCCCCAGCATTTT.

This clone was seen a few times. This rearrangement joins TRBV7-6 to TRBJ2-1; D possibly corresponds to TRBD2 (6 bases). From germline, CDR1 is SGHVS and CDR2 FNYEAQ. The germline V and J ends were trimmed by 2 bases and 9 bases, with 11 bases remaining between them. The CDR3 runs to 13 residues. The CDR3: CASSLMGRSEQFF. The CDR3 DNA sequence: TGTGCCAGCAGCTTAATGGGGAGGAGTGAGCAGTTCTTC.